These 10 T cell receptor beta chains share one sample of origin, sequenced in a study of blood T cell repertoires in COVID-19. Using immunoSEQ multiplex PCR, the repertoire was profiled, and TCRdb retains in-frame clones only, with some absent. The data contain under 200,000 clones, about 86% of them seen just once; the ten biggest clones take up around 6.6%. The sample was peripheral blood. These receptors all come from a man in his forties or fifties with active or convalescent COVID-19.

CDR3 nucleotide sequence: TGTGCCAGCAGCCCAGGGACTAGCGGGAGTAATGAGCAGTTCTTC. It encodes CASSPGTSGSNEQFF. This sequence joins TRBV7-3 and TRBJ2-1, with 14 bases fitting TRBD2. CDR1 is SGHTA and CDR2 is FQGTGA in the germline V gene. The V and J ends lost 5 bases and 7 bases, in that order; junction bases with no gene match: 4. The CDR3 totals 15 residues.

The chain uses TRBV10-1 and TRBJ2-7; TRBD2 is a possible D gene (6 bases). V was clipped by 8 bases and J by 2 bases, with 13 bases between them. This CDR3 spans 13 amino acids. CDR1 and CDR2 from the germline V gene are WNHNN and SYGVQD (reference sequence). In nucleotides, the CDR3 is TGCGCCAGCTGCGGGGCCAAAACCTACGAGCAGTACTTC. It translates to CASCGAKTYEQYF.

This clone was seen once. CDR3 region: CASSLATTATRDGYTF. The CDR3 DNA reads TGTGCCAGCAGTTTAGCCACTACGGCTACTAGGGATGGCTACACCTTC. This chain connects TRBV28 to TRBJ1-2; D unclear. CDR1 and CDR2 from the germline V gene are MDHEN and SYDVKM. This CDR3 contains 16 residues. The ends were cut back, 2 bases at V and 6 bases at J, with 19 bases in the middle.

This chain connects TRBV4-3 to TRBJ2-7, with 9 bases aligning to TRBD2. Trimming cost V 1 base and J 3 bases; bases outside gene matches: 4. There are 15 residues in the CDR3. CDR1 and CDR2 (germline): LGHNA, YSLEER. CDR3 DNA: TGCGCCAGCAGCCAAGTGACTAGCGGAAGCTACGAGCAGTACTTC. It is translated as CASSQVTSGSYEQYF.

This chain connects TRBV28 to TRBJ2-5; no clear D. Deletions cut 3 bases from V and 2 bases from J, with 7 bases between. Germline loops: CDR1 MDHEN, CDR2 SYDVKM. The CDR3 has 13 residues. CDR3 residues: CASSFTEQETQYF. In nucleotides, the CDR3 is TGTGCCAGCAGTTTTACAGAACAAGAGACCCAGTACTTC.

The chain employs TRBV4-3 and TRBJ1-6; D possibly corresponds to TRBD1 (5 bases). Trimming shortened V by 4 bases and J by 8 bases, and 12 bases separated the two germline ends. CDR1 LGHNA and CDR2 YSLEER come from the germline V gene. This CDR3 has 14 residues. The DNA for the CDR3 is TGCGCCAGCAGCCTGACAGCAGGCGATTCACCCCTCCACTTT. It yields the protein CASSLTAGDSPLHF.

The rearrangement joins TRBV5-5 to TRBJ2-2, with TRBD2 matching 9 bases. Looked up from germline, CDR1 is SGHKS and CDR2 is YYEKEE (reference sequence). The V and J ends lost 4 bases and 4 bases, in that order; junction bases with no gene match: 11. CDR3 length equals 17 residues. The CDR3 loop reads CASSTTGGLALTGELFF. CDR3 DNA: TGTGCCAGCAGCACGACAGGCGGACTAGCGCTCACCGGGGAGCTGTTTTTT. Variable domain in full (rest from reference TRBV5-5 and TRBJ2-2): DAGVTQSPTHLIKTRGQQVTLRCSPISGHKSVSWYQQVLGQGPQFIFQYYEKEERGRGNFPDRFSARQFPNYSSELNVNALLLGDSALYLCASSTTGGLALTGELFFGEGSRLTVL.

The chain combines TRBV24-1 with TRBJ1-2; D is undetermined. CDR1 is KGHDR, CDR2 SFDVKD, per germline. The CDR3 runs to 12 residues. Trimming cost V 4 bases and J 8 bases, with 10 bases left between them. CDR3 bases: TGTGCCACCAGTGAGGTGACTGGCGGCTACACCTTC. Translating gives CATSEVTGGYTF.

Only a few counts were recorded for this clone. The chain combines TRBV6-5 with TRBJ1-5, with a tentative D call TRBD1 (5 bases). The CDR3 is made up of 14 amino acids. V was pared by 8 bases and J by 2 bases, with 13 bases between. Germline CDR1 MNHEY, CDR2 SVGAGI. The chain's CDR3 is CASSNRGGNQPQHF. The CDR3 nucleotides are TGTGCCAGCTCGAATAGGGGCGGCAATCAGCCCCAGCATTTT.

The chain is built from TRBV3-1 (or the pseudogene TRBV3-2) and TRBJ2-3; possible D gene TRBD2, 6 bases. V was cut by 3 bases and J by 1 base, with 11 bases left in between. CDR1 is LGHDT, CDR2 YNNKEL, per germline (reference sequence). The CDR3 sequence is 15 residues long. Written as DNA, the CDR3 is TGTGCCAGCAGCCAGGGAGGATTGGGCACAGATACGCAGTATTTT. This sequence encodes CASSQGGLGTDTQYF.